This passage covers 6 T cell receptor beta chains from one sample sequenced in a study of early stage breast cancer tumors. Sequencing used immunoSEQ multiplex PCR; TCRdb keeps in-frame clones, though not all of them. The data show about 19,000 clones, around 83% seen once. The sequencing input was blood. The receptors shown here come from a person aged 70 to 85 with breast cancer.

V and J are TRBV19 and TRBJ2-5; 10 nucleotides line up with TRBD2. The germline V gene encodes CDR1 LNHDA and CDR2 SQIVND (reference sequence). This CDR3 spans 14 amino acids. The trim removed 7 bases at V and 5 bases at J, leaving 7 bases unmatched. In nucleotides, the CDR3 is TGTGCCAGTAAACGGACTAGCGGTCTTGAGACCCAGTACTTC. The encoded protein is CASKRTSGLETQYF.

This chain joins TRBV7-2 and TRBJ2-1; TRBD1 might be the D (5 bases). This CDR3 spans 13 amino acids. Trimming pared 1 base from V and 10 bases from J, leaving 11 bases between. CDR1 is SGHTA and CDR2 is FQGNSA in the germline V gene. In DNA, the CDR3 is TGTGCCAGCAGCTTAGGGCCCGCAGGGGAGCAGTTCTTC. This codes for CASSLGPAGEQFF.

The chain recombines TRBV18 with TRBJ2-6, with unresolved D. V lost 3 bases and J lost 0, with 15 bases in between. The CDR3 is 18 residues long. Germline CDR1 is KGHSH and CDR2 is LQKENI. In nucleotides, the CDR3 is TGTGCCAGCTCACCTATTAACAGATTAGACTCTGGGGCCAACGTCCTGACTTTC. It codes for CASSPINRLDSGANVLTF. The variable domain in full, with the rest retrieved from reference TRBV18 and TRBJ2-6, is NAGVMQNPRHLVRRRGQEARLRCSPMKGHSHVYWYRQLPEEGLKFMVYLQKENIIDESGMPKERFSAEFPKEGPSILRIQQVVRGDSAAYFCASSPINRLDSGANVLTFGAGSRLTVL.

V gene TRBV7-9 combines with J gene TRBJ2-3; D remains unclear. The CDR3 length is 13 residues. The germline V and J ends were trimmed by 5 bases and 0 bases, with 6 bases remaining between them. The V gene's germline CDR1 is SEHNR and CDR2 FQNEAQ (reference sequence). The chain's CDR3 is CASSPSSTDTQYF. CDR3 coding DNA: TGTGCCAGCAGCCCCTCTAGCACAGATACGCAGTATTTT.

The V gene is TRBV19, the J gene TRBJ2-5, with D tentatively TRBD2 (6 bases). Trimming removed 7 bases from V and 5 bases from J, with 14 bases in between. Germline values: CDR1 LNHDA, CDR2 SQIVND (reference sequence). The CDR3 is made up of 13 amino acids. The CDR3 loop is CASTPGDWETQYF. DNA of the CDR3: TGTGCCAGTACGCCGGGGGACTGGGAGACCCAGTACTTC. Looking up the rest from reference TRBV19 and TRBJ2-5 gives the full variable domain: DGGITQSPKYLFRKEGQNVTLSCEQNLNHDAMYWYRQDPGQGLRLIYYSQIVNDFQKGDIAEGYSVSREKKESFPLTVTSAQKNPTAFYLCASTPGDWETQYFGPGTRLLVL.

The chain is built from TRBV9 and TRBJ2-3; 13 nucleotides line up with TRBD2. The V gene end was trimmed by 3 bases and the J gene end by 0 bases; junction bases not matched to a gene: 1. From germline, CDR1 is SGDLS and CDR2 YYNGEE. The CDR3 has 16 amino acids. CDR3 region: CASSGLAGGSTDTQYF. CDR3 DNA: TGTGCCAGCAGCGGACTAGCGGGGGGTAGCACAGATACGCAGTATTTT.